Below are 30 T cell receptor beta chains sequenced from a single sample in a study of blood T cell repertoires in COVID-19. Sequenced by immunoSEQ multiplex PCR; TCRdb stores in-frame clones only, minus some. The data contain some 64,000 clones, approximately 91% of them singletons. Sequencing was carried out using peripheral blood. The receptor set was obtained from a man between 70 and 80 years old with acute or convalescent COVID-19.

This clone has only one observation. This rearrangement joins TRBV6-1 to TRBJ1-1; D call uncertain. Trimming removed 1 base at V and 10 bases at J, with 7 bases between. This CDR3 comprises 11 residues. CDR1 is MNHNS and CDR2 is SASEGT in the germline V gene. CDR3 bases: TGTGCCAGCAGTGAAGGTTTCGGAGCTTTCTTT. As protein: CASSEGFGAFF.

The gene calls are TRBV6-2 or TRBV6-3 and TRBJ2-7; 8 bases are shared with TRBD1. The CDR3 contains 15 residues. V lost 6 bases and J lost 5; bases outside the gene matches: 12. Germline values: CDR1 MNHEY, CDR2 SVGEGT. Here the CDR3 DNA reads TGTGCCAGCAGCCGTACCGGGACAGGCTTCGACGAGCAGTACTTC. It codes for CASSRTGTGFDEQYF.

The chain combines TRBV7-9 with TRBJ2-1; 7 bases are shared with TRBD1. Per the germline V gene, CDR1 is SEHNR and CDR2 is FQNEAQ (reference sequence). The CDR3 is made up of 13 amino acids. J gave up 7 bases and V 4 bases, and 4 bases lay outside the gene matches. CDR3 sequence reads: CASSSGQRNEQFF. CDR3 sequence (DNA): TGTGCCAGCAGCTCGGGACAGAGGAATGAGCAGTTCTTC.

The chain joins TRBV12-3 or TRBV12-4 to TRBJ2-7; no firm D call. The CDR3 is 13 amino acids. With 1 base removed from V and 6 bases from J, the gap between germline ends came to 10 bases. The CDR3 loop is CASSLGGRSEQYF. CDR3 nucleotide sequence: TGTGCCAGCAGTTTAGGCGGCCGGTCCGAGCAGTACTTC.

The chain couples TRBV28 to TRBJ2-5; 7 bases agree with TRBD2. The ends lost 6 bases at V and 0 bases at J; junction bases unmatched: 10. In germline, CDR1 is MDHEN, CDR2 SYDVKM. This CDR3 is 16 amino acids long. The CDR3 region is CASSRSGRGNQETQYF. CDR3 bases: TGTGCCAGCAGCCGAAGTGGGCGGGGGAACCAAGAGACCCAGTACTTC.

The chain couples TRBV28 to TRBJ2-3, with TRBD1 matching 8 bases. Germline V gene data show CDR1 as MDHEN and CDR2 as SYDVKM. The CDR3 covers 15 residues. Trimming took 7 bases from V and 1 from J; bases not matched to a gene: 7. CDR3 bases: TGTGCCAGCAAAAACCAGGACAGGGGCACAGATACGCAGTATTTT. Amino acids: CASKNQDRGTDTQYF.

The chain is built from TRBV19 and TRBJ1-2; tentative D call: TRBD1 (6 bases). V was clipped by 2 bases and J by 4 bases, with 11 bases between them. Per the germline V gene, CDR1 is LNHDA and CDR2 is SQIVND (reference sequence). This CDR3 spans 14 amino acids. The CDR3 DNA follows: TGTGCCAGTAGTATACAGGGGTTGGGCTATGGCTACACCTTC. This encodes CASSIQGLGYGYTF.

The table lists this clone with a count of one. DNA of the CDR3: TGTGCCAGCAGCCAAGATCGCGCAGGGAGGGAGACCCAGTACTTC. Translated, it gives CASSQDRAGRETQYF. The V gene is TRBV14, the J gene TRBJ2-5; tentatively, D is TRBD2 (6 bases). CDR1 is SGHDN, CDR2 FVKESK, per germline. The CDR3 has 15 amino acids. V lost 0 bases and J 5 bases, leaving 13 bases between the germline ends.

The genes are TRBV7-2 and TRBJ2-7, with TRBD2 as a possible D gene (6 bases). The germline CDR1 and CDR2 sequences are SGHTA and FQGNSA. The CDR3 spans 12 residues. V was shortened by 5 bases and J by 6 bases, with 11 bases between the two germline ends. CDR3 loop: CASSRQRAEQYF. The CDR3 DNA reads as TGTGCCAGCAGCCGCCAGCGGGCCGAGCAGTACTTC.

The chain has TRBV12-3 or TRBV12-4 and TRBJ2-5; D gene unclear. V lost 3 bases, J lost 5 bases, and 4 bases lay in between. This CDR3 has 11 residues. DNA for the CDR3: TGTGCCAGCAGTTTTTCTGAGACCCAGTACTTC. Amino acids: CASSFSETQYF.

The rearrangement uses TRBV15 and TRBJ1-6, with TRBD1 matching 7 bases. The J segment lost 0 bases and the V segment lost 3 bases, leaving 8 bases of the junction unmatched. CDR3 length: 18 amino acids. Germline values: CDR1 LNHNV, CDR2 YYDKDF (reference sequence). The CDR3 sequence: CATSSALDRSSYNSPLHF. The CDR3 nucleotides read TGTGCCACCAGCAGCGCTCTGGACAGGAGCTCCTATAATTCACCCCTCCACTTT.

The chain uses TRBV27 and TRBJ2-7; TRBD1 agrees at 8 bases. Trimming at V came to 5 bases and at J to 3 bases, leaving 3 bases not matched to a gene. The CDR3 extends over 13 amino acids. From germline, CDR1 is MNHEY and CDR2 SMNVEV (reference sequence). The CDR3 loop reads CASSPDRDYEQYF. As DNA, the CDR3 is TGTGCCAGCAGTCCGGACAGGGACTACGAGCAGTACTTC.

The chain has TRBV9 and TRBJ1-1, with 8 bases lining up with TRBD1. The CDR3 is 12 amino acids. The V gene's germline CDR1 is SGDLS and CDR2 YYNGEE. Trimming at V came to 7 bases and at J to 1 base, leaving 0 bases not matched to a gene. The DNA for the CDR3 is TGTGCCAGCGGACAGGGGAACACTGAAGCTTTCTTT. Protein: CASGQGNTEAFF.

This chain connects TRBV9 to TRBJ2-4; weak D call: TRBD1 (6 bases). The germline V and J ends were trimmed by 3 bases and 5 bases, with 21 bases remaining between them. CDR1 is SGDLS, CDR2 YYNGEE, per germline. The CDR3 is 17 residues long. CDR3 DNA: TGTGCCAGCAGCGCCAATCCCCGGGACATCTCCCAAAACATTCAGTACTTC. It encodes CASSANPRDISQNIQYF.

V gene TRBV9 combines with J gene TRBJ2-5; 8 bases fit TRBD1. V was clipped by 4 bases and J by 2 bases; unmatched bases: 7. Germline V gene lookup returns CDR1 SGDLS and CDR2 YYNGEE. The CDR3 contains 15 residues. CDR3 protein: CASSRRTGKQETQYF. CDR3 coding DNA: TGTGCCAGCAGCAGACGGACAGGGAAGCAAGAGACCCAGTACTTC. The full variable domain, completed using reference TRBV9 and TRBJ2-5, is DSGVTQTPKHLITATGQRVTLRCSPRSGDLSVYWYQQSLDQGLQFLIQYYNGEERAKGNILERFSAQQFPDLHSELNLSSLELGDSALYFCASSRRTGKQETQYFGPGTRLLVL.

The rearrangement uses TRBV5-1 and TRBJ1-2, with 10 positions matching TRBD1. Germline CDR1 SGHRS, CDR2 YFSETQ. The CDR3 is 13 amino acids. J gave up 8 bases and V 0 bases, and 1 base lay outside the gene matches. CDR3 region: CASSLGDRGGYTF. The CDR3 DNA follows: TGCGCCAGCAGCTTGGGGGACAGGGGCGGCTACACCTTC.

CDR3 in DNA: TGTGCCAGCACCAACCGCCGGGAAGAGTTGAACACTGAAGCTTTCTTT. As protein: CASTNRREELNTEAFF. The genes are TRBV5-8 and TRBJ1-1, with D unresolved. The CDR3 sequence is 16 residues long. V was cut by 6 bases and J by 0 bases, with 18 bases left in between. Germline assignment: CDR1 SGHTS and CDR2 YDEGEE. The full variable domain, completed using reference TRBV5-8 and TRBJ1-1, is EAGVTQSPTHLIKTRGQQATLRCSPISGHTSVYWYQQALGLGLQFLLWYDEGEERNRGNFPPRFSGRQFPNYSSELNVNALELEDSALYLCASTNRREELNTEAFFGQGTRLTVV.

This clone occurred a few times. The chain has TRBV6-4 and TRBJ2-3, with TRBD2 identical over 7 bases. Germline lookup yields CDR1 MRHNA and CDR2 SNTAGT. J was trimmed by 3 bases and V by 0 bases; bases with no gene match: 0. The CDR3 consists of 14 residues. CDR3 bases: TGTGCCAGCAGTGACTCGGGAGGGACAGATACGCAGTATTTT. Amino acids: CASSDSGGTDTQYF.

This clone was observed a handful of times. The DNA of the CDR3 is TGTGCCAGCAGAAATAGTGATCTCTACGAGCAGTACTTC. Protein: CASRNSDLYEQYF. This rearrangement joins TRBV6-6 to TRBJ2-7; D not resolved. The CDR3 has 13 residues. The V end was cut by 6 bases, the J end by 3 bases, with 12 bases between. From germline, CDR1 is MNHNY and CDR2 SVGAGI (reference sequence).

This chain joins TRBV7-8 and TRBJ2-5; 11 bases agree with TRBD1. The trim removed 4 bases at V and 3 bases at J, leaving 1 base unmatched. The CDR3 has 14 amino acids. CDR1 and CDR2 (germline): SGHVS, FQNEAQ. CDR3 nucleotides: TGTGCCAGCAGCTGGACAGGGGGCGAAGAGACCCAGTACTTC. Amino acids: CASSWTGGEETQYF.

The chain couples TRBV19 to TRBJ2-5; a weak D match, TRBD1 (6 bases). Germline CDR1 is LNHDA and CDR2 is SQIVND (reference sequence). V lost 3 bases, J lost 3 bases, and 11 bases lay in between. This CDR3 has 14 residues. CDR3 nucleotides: TGTGCCAGTAGTATGTCAGGGGCAGAAGAGACCCAGTACTTC. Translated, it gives CASSMSGAEETQYF.

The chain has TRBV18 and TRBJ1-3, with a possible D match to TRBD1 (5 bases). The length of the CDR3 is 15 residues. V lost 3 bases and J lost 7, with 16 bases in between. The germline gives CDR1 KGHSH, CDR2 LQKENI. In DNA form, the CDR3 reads TGTGCCAGCTCACCCCCGGAGGGGCCCCGCAACACCATATATTTT. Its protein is CASSPPEGPRNTIYF. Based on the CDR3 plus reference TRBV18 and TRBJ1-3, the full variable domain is NAGVMQNPRHLVRRRGQEARLRCSPMKGHSHVYWYRQLPEEGLKFMVYLQKENIIDESGMPKERFSAEFPKEGPSILRIQQVVRGDSAAYFCASSPPEGPRNTIYFGEGSWLTVV.

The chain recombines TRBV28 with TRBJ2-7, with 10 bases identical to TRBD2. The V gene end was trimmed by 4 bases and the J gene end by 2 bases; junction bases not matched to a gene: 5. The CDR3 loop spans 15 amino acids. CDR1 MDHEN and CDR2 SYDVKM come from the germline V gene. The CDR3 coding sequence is TGTGCCAGCAGTTCACCGGGACTAGCGACCTACGAGCAGTACTTC. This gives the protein CASSSPGLATYEQYF.

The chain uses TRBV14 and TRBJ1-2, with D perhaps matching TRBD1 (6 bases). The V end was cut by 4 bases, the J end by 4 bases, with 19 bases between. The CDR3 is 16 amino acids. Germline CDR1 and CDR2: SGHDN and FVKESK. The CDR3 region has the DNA TGTGCCAGCAGCCGGGACATGGGAAACCATTTCTATGGCTACACCTTC. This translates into CASSRDMGNHFYGYTF.

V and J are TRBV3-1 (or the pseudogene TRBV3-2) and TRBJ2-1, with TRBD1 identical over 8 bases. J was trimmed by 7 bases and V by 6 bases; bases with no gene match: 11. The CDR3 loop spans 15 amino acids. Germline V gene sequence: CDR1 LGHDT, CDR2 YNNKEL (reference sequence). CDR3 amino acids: CASSSTRGRSNEQFF. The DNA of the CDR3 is TGTGCCAGCAGTTCAACCAGGGGGCGGTCAAATGAGCAGTTCTTC.

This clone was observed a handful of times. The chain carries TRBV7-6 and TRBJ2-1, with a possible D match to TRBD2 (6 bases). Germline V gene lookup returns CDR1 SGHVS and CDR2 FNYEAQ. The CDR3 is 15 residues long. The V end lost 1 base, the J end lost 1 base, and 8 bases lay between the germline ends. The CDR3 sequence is CASSLERGSYNEQFF. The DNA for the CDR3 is TGTGCCAGCAGCTTAGAACGGGGGTCCTACAATGAGCAGTTCTTC.

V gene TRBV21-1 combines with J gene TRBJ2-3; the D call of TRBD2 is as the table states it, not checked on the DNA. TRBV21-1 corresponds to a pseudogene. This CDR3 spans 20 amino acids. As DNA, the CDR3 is TGTGCCAGCAGCAAAGAGGGAGGCGAATTTCAGATCCCTAGCACAGATACGCAGTATTTT. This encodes CASSKEGGEFQIPSTDTQYF.

CDR3 sequence reads: CASSLQGRYTEAFF. The CDR3, as DNA: TGTGCCAGCAGCTTGCAGGGGCGGTACACTGAAGCTTTCTTT. The chain couples TRBV5-4 to TRBJ1-1; a weak D match, TRBD1 (6 bases). The V gene's germline CDR1 is SGHNT and CDR2 YYREEE (reference sequence). The CDR3 is 14 amino acids. With 1 base removed from V and 3 bases from J, the gap between germline ends came to 10 bases. The full variable domain, rest sourced from reference TRBV5-4 and TRBJ1-1, is ETGVTQSPTHLIKTRGQQVTLRCSSQSGHNTVSWYQQALGQGPQFIFQYYREEENGRGNFPPRFSGLQFPNYSSELNVNALELDDSALYLCASSLQGRYTEAFFGQGTRLTVV.

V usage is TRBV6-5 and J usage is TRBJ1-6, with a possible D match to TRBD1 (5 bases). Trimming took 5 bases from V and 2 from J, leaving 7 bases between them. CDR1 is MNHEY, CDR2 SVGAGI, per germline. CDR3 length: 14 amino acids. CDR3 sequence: CASSRTTYNSPLHF. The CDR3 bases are TGTGCCAGCAGTCGGACAACCTATAATTCACCCCTCCACTTT.

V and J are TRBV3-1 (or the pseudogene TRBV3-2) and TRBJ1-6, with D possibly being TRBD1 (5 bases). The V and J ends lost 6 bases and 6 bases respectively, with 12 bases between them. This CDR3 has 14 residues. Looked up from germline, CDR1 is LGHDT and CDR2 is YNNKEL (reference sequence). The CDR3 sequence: CASRNGGGNSPLHF. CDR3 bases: TGTGCCAGCAGAAATGGGGGGGGTAATTCACCCCTCCACTTT.